This TCR beta chain is from a study of graft-versus-host responses after intestinal transplantation. Study outcomes and limitations: Circulating GvH clones peaking coincided with falling HvG clones soon after transplant. Recipient marrow contained GvH clones, some of which appeared first in ileum or blood.

The V gene end was trimmed by 5 bases and the J gene end by 9 bases; junction bases not matched to a gene: 9. Germline V lookup: CDR1 SEHNR, CDR2 FQNEAQ (reference sequence). This CDR3 contains 14 residues. The table came from immunoSEQ multiplex PCR; TCRdb's copy has only in-frame clones and leaves some out. The sample consists of about 20,000 clones, 70% to 80% of them appearing once. Graft material was processed, releasing intraepithelial and lamina propria lymphocytes. On this clone itself: Antigen: not known.

Specimen: ileum tissue, collected 12 days after intestinal transplant. J is TRBJ2-1 and V is TRBV7-9; 8 positions agree with TRBD2. The clonotype was recovered from a human patient who received an intestinal transplant, so some T cells may come from the graft donor. DNA of the CDR3: TGTGCCAGCAGCCCCGGGACTAGGGGAGCTGAGCAGTTCTTC. As protein: CASSPGTRGAEQFF.